This T cell receptor beta chain was identified during a study of T cell responses to AZD1222 COVID-19 vaccine. Germline CDR1 MGHRA, CDR2 YSYEKL. The CDR3 sequence is 15 residues long. V dropped 4 bases and J dropped 10; count of bases not matched to a gene: 12. Sequencing was performed with immunoSEQ multiplex PCR; in TCRdb, only in-frame clones are kept and a portion is missing. The sample consists of 130,000 to 150,000 clones, just over 90% of them appearing once. The rearrangement links TRBV4-1 to TRBJ2-1; TRBD1 agrees at 8 bases. The receptor was isolated from an adult in good health. This specimen was peripheral blood, taken on day 0 of AZD1222 vaccination. The CDR3 DNA sequence: TGCGCCAGCAGCCTCCATGAATACGGGGACAGGGAGCAGTTCTTC. It translates to CASSLHEYGDREQFF.